Below are 10 T cell receptor beta chains sequenced from a single sample in a study of vaccination effects on CD4 cells after COVID-19. Antigen specificity for these receptors is unknown. In the ViraFEST assay, antigen-specific CD4+ clonotypes were identified by expansion after peptide-pool stimulation. Upon completion of around eleven days in culture, CD4+ T cells were isolated. According to the study, vaccine recipients showed no prior SARS-CoV-2 infection and negative nucleocapsid antibodies. Only in-frame clones appear in the TCRdb table, and some are missing; sequencing was by immunoSEQ multiplex PCR. The table lists under 80,000 clones, 78% of them singletons, with 8% to 11% in the top ten. This material consisted of CD4+ T cells from PBMCs cultured with SARS-CoV-2 spike peptides, taken before COVID-19 vaccination. These receptors were collected from a human donor who received a COVID-19 vaccine.

Details on this clone: One junction end disagrees with the germline gene, perhaps due to a read error. The chain links TRBV25-1 to TRBJ2-5; 7 bases align to TRBD2. This CDR3 is built from 14 residues. CDR1 and CDR2 (germline): MGHDK, SYGVNS. DNA for the CDR3: TGTGCCACCAGTGTCGCGGGGGTATTAGAGACCCAGTACTTC. This translates into CATSVAGVLETQYF.

This chain uses TRBV10-3 with TRBJ1-3; TRBD1 matches at 8 bases. Germline assignment: CDR1 ENHRY and CDR2 SYGVKD. The trim removed 10 bases at V and 3 bases at J, leaving 5 bases unmatched. The CDR3 covers 13 residues. The CDR3 coding sequence is TGTGCCACCTGGACAGGGTATGGAAACACCATATATTTT. It encodes CATWTGYGNTIYF.

This clone was found once. The chain joins TRBV7-2 to TRBJ2-4; no reliable D call. The CDR3 is 14 residues long. V was shortened by 5 bases and J by 5 bases, with 13 bases between the two germline ends. The germline V gene has CDR1 SGHTA and CDR2 FQGNSA. CDR3 coding DNA: TGTGCCAGCAGCCGCTCCCCCCAGGAAAACATTCAGTACTTC. It translates to CASSRSPQENIQYF.

The chain recombines TRBV9 with TRBJ2-3; no clear D. V was trimmed by 2 bases and J by 0 bases, leaving 13 bases between them. Germline V gene lookup returns CDR1 SGDLS and CDR2 YYNGEE. There are 16 residues in the CDR3. The CDR3 region has the DNA TGTGCCAGCAGCGTGAGTGCAGGTTCTAGCACAGATACGCAGTATTTT. Encoded protein: CASSVSAGSSTDTQYF.

V and J are TRBV7-8 and TRBJ2-3; a possible D gene is TRBD1 (5 bases). Germline V gene lookup returns CDR1 SGHVS and CDR2 FQNEAQ. V lost 2 bases and J lost 2, with 11 bases in between. The CDR3 totals 15 residues. CDR3 region: CASSLSARVTDTQYF. The CDR3 DNA sequence: TGTGCCAGCAGCTTAAGTGCCAGGGTCACAGATACGCAGTATTTT.

This clone is large within its sample. The chain is built from TRBV6-5 and TRBJ1-3; 10 positions match TRBD1. Losses at the gene ends were 5 bases for V and 4 bases for J; bases not matched to a gene: 5. The CDR3 is made up of 15 amino acids. Germline-derived CDR1 and CDR2 are MNHEY and SVGAGI. CDR3 loop: CASSRQGAGGNTIYF. DNA of the CDR3: TGTGCCAGCAGTAGACAGGGGGCAGGAGGAAACACCATATATTTT.

The chain is built from TRBV2 and TRBJ1-1; maybe TRBD1 (6 bases). This CDR3 has 14 residues. CDR1 SNHLY and CDR2 FYNNEI come from the germline V gene. The V and J ends lost 5 bases and 1 base respectively, with 11 bases between them. CDR3 bases: TGTGCCAGCAGTTTACAGGGAAGGAACACTGAAGCTTTCTTT. This translates into CASSLQGRNTEAFF.

The chain links TRBV3-1 (or the pseudogene TRBV3-2) to TRBJ1-1; no clear D gene. This CDR3 has 12 residues. CDR1 and CDR2 from the germline V gene are LGHDT and YNNKEL (reference sequence). Trimming stripped 4 bases from V and 5 bases from J, with 8 bases between. The CDR3 loop is CASSRVRTEAFF. In nucleotides, the CDR3 is TGTGCCAGCAGCCGTGTACGGACTGAAGCTTTCTTT.

V usage is TRBV7-9 and J usage is TRBJ2-7; 10 bases are shared with TRBD1. Germline lookup yields CDR1 SEHNR and CDR2 FQNEAQ (reference sequence). The CDR3 spans 14 residues. Trimming at V came to 3 bases and at J to 6 bases, leaving 5 bases not matched to a gene. The CDR3 bases are TGTGCCAGCAGCTTCGGGAGGACAGGGGGCGAGCAGTACGTC. Amino acid sequence: CASSFGRTGGEQYV.

The rearrangement links TRBV21-1 to TRBJ2-1; TRBD1 is taken as the D call from the table, unchecked against the DNA. TRBV21-1 is tagged as a pseudogene. The CDR3 is 16 residues long. The CDR3 DNA reads as TGTGCCAGCAGCAAATTCGAGACAGTCTCCTACAATGAGCAGTTCTTC. This sequence encodes CASSKFETVSYNEQFF.